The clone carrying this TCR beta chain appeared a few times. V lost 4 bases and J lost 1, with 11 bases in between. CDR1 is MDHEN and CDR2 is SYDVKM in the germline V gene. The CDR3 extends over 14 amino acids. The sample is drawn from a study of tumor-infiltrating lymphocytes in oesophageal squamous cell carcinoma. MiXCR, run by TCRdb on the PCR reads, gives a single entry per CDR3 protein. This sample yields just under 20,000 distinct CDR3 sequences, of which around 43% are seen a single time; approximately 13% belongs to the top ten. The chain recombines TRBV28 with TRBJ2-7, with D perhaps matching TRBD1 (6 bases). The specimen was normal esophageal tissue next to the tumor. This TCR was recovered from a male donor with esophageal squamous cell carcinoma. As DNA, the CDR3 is TGTGCCAGCAGTTCAGTAAGGGGGTCCTACGAGCAGTACTTC. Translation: CASSSVRGSYEQYF.